A selection of T cell receptor beta chains follows, all from one sample in a study of Graves' ophthalmopathy and Graves' hyperthyroidism. Each CDR3 protein is one row after TCRdb ran MiXCR on the multiplex PCR reads. The repertoire includes around 1.1 million distinct CDR3 sequences, about 38% of them detected once, and roughly 11% sits in the top ten. The source material was peripheral blood or thyroid tissue (not recorded which). The receptors stem from an adult man with Graves' hyperthyroidism. Both conserved end residues are part of each CDR3. A D gene is named only where the DNA matches it firmly. Clone size, where shown, is once, few, many, or a class for clones that have expanded.

cdr3_length j_call d_call v_call clone_size cdr3_aa cdr3_nt
14 TRBJ1-5 TRBD1 TRBV9 - CASSFGTGIQPQHF TGTGCCAGCAGCTTCGGGACAGGGATCCAGCCCCAGCATTTT
13 TRBJ1-2 - TRBV2 - CASNREGSYGYTF TGTGCCAGCAATCGGGAGGGCTCATATGGCTACACCTTC
15 TRBJ2-5 - TRBV7-2 - CASSLETGITETQYF TGTGCCAGCAGCTTAGAGACAGGAATAACGGAGACCCAGTACTTC
13 TRBJ2-7 - TRBV11-2 - CASTIDWSYEQYF TGTGCCAGCACAATCGACTGGTCCTACGAGCAGTACTTC
16 TRBJ1-5 - TRBV10-2 - CASSESIGGSNQPQHF TGCGCCAGCAGTGAGTCGATTGGGGGTAGCAATCAGCCCCAGCATTTT
15 TRBJ1-5 - TRBV9 - CASSVDPNRGQPQHF TGTGCCAGCAGCGTAGACCCCAATCGCGGGCAGCCCCAGCATTTT
14 TRBJ2-2 - TRBV29-1 - CSVVGGSNTGELFF TGCAGCGTTGTGGGGGGTTCGAACACCGGGGAGCTGTTTTTT
13 TRBJ1-5 TRBD1 TRBV2 few CASSWDSVGPQHF TGTGCCAGCAGTTGGGACAGTGTTGGTCCCCAGCATTTT
17 TRBJ1-5 - TRBV7-2 - CASSHSPGVNSNQPQHF TGTGCCAGCAGCCACAGTCCCGGGGTTAATAGCAATCAGCCCCAGCATTTT
15 TRBJ1-3 - TRBV25-1 few CASLSSAFSGNTIYF TGTGCCAGCTTAAGCAGCGCCTTCTCTGGAAACACCATATATTTT
14 TRBJ1-1 - TRBV7-2 many CASSLEVVNTEAFF TGTGCCAGCAGCTTAGAGGTGGTAAACACTGAAGCTTTCTTT
14 TRBJ2-6 - TRBV29-1 - CSVLYGPGANVLTF TGCAGCGTCCTCTATGGGCCTGGGGCCAACGTCCTGACTTTC
14 TRBJ1-1 - TRBV12-3/TRBV12-4 few CASSPRNMNTEAFF TGTGCCAGCAGTCCTAGGAACATGAACACTGAAGCTTTCTTT
12 TRBJ2-5 - TRBV12-3/TRBV12-4 many CASTLSWETQYF TGTGCCAGCACCCTCTCTTGGGAGACCCAGTACTTC
15 TRBJ2-5 TRBD2 TRBV20-1 few CSAFRLAGDQETQYF TGCAGTGCTTTTAGACTAGCGGGGGACCAAGAGACCCAGTACTTC
15 TRBJ1-6 - TRBV19 many CASRGDGGLGSPLHF TGTGCCAGTAGGGGAGACGGTGGGCTGGGCTCACCCCTCCACTTT
16 TRBJ2-6 - TRBV5-1 - CASSVTGGPGANVLTF TGCGCCAGCAGCGTGACAGGTGGTCCTGGGGCCAACGTCCTGACTTTC
10 TRBJ1-1 - TRBV7-9 many CASGTVEAFF TGTGCCAGTGGGACCGTTGAAGCTTTCTTT
16 TRBJ1-4 - TRBV5-1 - CASRAGQGIRYEKLLF TGCGCCAGCAGGGCTGGGCAGGGGATTAGATATGAAAAACTGCTTTTT
12 TRBJ2-5 - TRBV7-2 many CASSRSRETQYF TGTGCCAGCAGCCGGAGTCGGGAGACCCAGTACTTC
14 TRBJ2-7 - TRBV11-2 - CASTKGEIRDEQYF TGTGCCAGCACCAAAGGGGAAATACGAGACGAGCAGTACTTC
13 TRBJ2-5 - TRBV19 many CASSPSWEETQYF TGTGCCAGTAGTCCCTCCTGGGAAGAGACCCAGTACTTC
14 TRBJ2-7 - TRBV4-1 - CASSQEGAAYEQYF TGCGCCAGCAGCCAAGAAGGAGCAGCCTACGAGCAGTACTTC
15 TRBJ1-1 TRBD1 TRBV5-1 many CASSAGQGKSTEAFF TGCGCCAGCAGCGCCGGACAGGGGAAGAGCACTGAAGCTTTCTTT
14 TRBJ2-3 TRBD1 TRBV7-2 few CASSSWTGSDTQYF TGTGCCAGCAGCTCATGGACAGGGTCAGATACGCAGTATTTT
17 TRBJ2-6 - TRBV7-8 - CASRSGTRRSGANVLTF TGTGCCAGCAGGTCTGGGACACGACGCTCTGGGGCCAACGTCCTGACTTTC
17 TRBJ2-6 - TRBV7-9 - CASRSGTSSSGANVLTF TGTGCCAGCAGGTCTGGGACTTCATCCTCTGGGGCCAACGTCCTGACTTTC
16 TRBJ1-4 - TRBV2 - CASSVSVTDLNEKLFF TGTGCCAGCAGTGTCAGCGTCACAGATCTTAATGAAAAACTGTTTTTT